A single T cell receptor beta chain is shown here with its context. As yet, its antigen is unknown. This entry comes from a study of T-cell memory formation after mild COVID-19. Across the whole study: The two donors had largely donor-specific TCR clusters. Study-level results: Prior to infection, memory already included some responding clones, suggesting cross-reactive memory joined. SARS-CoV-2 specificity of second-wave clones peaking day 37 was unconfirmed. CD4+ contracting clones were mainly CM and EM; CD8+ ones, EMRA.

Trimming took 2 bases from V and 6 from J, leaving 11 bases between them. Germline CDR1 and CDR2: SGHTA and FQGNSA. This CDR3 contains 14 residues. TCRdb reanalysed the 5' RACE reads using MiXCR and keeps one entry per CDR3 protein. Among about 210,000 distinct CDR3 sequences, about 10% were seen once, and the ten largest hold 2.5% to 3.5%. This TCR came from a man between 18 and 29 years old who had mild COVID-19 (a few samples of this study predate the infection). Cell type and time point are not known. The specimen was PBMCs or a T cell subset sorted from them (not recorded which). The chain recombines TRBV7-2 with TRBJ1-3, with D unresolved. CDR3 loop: CASSLRGSQNTIYF. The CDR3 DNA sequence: TGTGCCAGCAGCTTACGAGGGTCTCAAAACACCATATATTTT.